One sample yielded the 17 T cell receptor beta chains listed below, sequenced in a study of blood T cell repertoires in COVID-19. Profiling relied on immunoSEQ multiplex PCR, and the TCRdb table lists in-frame clones only, not all of them. The repertoire has about 82,000 clones, about four fifths of them found once; the top ten carry 15% to 20%. The sample comprised peripheral blood. All receptors come from a woman aged 55-70 years with acute or convalescent COVID-19.

Only one count was recorded for this clone. This chain connects TRBV5-1 to TRBJ2-1; 11 nucleotides align to TRBD2. Germline-derived CDR1 and CDR2 are SGHRS and YFSETQ. V was pared by 4 bases and J by 2 bases, with 2 bases of the junction left unmatched. The CDR3 contains 15 residues. As DNA, the CDR3 is TGCGCCAGCAGCATGACTAGCGGGACCTACAATGAGCAGTTCTTC. Its protein product is CASSMTSGTYNEQFF. Supplemented by reference TRBV5-1 and TRBJ2-1, the full variable domain reads KAGVTQTPRYLIKTRGQQVTLSCSPISGHRSVSWYQQTPGQGLQFLFEYFSETQRNKGNFPGRFSGRQFSNSRSEMNVSTLELGDSALYLCASSMTSGTYNEQFFGPGTRLTVL.

The chain joins TRBV29-1 to TRBJ2-5; the match to TRBD1 covers 7 bases. The germline CDR1 and CDR2 sequences are SQVTM and ANQGSEA. Trimming removed 7 bases from V and 2 bases from J; junction bases left unmatched: 4. The CDR3 has 12 residues. The CDR3 DNA sequence: TGCAGCGAAGCGACAGGGCAAGAGACCCAGTACTTC. Translation gives CSEATGQETQYF. The variable domain in full, with the rest retrieved from reference TRBV29-1 and TRBJ2-5, is SAVISQKPSRDICQRGTSLTIQCQVDSQVTMMFWYRQQPGQSLTLIATANQGSEATYESGFVIDKFPISRPNLTFSTLTVSNMSPEDSSIYLCSEATGQETQYFGPGTRLLVL.

The chain joins TRBV5-1 to TRBJ2-1; 13 positions agree with TRBD2. Germline V gene data show CDR1 as SGHRS and CDR2 as YFSETQ. Trimming at V came to 4 bases and at J to 5 bases, leaving 6 bases not matched to a gene. CDR3 length equals 16 residues. The CDR3 coding sequence is TGCGCCAGCAGCCCCACCGGGACTAGCGGGAACAATGAGCAGTTCTTC. This encodes CASSPTGTSGNNEQFF.

The CDR3 nucleotides read TGTGCCAGCAGCCAAGATCGTGCCAGGGTCGATTCACCCCTCCACTTT. Residues: CASSQDRARVDSPLHF. The gene calls are TRBV3-1 (or the pseudogene TRBV3-2) and TRBJ1-6; weak D call: TRBD1 (5 bases). The CDR3 sequence is 16 residues long. CDR1 LGHDT and CDR2 YNNKEL come from the germline V gene (reference sequence). Trimming took off 0 bases at V and 8 bases at J, with 14 bases between the two ends.

The CDR3 bases are TGTGCCAGTAGTATTTCGTTCGGGTCGTATGGCTACACCTTC. Translating it yields CASSISFGSYGYTF. The chain employs TRBV19 and TRBJ1-2, with unresolved D. CDR1 is LNHDA, CDR2 SQIVND, per germline (reference sequence). V lost 3 bases and J lost 5, with 13 bases in between. The CDR3 contains 14 residues.

The V and J genes are TRBV5-6 and TRBJ2-3; 8 nucleotides line up with TRBD1. CDR1 and CDR2 from the germline V gene are SGHDT and YYEEEE. The trim removed 4 bases at V and 0 bases at J, leaving 13 bases unmatched. The CDR3 spans 18 residues. CDR3 DNA sequence: TGTGCCAGCAGCCCCCGGACCCGACAGGGGCAAAGCACAGATACGCAGTATTTT. This sequence encodes CASSPRTRQGQSTDTQYF.

The table lists this clone with a few counts. DNA of the CDR3: TGTGCCAGCAGCTTACAGGATTACTATGGCTACACCTTC. Translation: CASSLQDYYGYTF. The rearrangement joins TRBV11-3 to TRBJ1-2; D not certain. This CDR3 spans 13 amino acids. The V gene lost 2 bases and the J gene lost 3 bases, with 7 bases spanning the gap. Germline values: CDR1 SGHNT, CDR2 YENEEA.

DNA for the CDR3: TGTGCCAGCAGAATAAACCAGGGCGGAGGGACTGAAGCTTTCTTT. Translation: CASRINQGGGTEAFF. The rearrangement uses TRBV6-5 and TRBJ1-1, with D possibly matching TRBD1 (5 bases). Trimming removed 6 bases from V and 5 bases from J, with 19 bases in between. The CDR3 totals 15 residues. Per the germline V gene, CDR1 is MNHEY and CDR2 is SVGAGI.

V and J are TRBV20-1 and TRBJ2-1; 10 bases map to TRBD2. This CDR3 contains 14 residues. V was pared by 3 bases and J by 9 bases, with 8 bases of the junction left unmatched. The germline V gene encodes CDR1 DFQATT and CDR2 SNEGSKA (reference sequence). The CDR3 region is CSASALAGVGEQFF. The CDR3 nucleotides read TGCAGTGCTAGTGCGCTAGCGGGAGTAGGTGAGCAGTTCTTC.

This sequence joins TRBV6-2 or TRBV6-3 and TRBJ1-5, with a weak D call TRBD1 (5 bases). The CDR3 spans 17 residues. V lost 6 bases and J 9 bases, leaving 27 bases between the germline ends. CDR1 and CDR2 from the germline V gene are MNHEY and SVGEGT. The CDR3 DNA reads as TGTGCCAGCAGCCACCTCGGGCAGGGCCAAGTTAGTACGCCCCAGCATTTT. Residues: CASSHLGQGQVSTPQHF.

The chain employs TRBV11-3 and TRBJ2-5, with TRBD2 as a possible D gene (6 bases). The CDR3 is 13 amino acids. Germline assignment: CDR1 SGHNT and CDR2 YENEEA. The ends were cut back, 0 bases at V and 5 bases at J, with 7 bases in the middle. The CDR3 loop is CASSLDGGETQYF. Here the CDR3 DNA reads TGTGCCAGCAGCTTAGATGGGGGGGAGACCCAGTACTTC.

This clone was seen only a few times. The J gene is TRBJ1-5, the V gene TRBV19, with 10 bases identical to TRBD1. The CDR3 covers 16 residues. The V segment lost 4 bases and the J segment 4 bases; nucleotides outside the gene matches: 7. The germline gives CDR1 LNHDA, CDR2 SQIVND (reference sequence). In DNA, the CDR3 is TGTGCCAGTAGTACTACCGGGACAGGGGTTAATCAGCCCCAGCATTTT. This gives the protein CASSTTGTGVNQPQHF.

The CDR3 DNA reads as TGTGCCAGCAGCTCCCCACAAACAGGGGGAATGGACTATGGCTACACCTTC. Its translation: CASSSPQTGGMDYGYTF. The chain carries TRBV7-9 and TRBJ1-2, with 8 bases aligning to TRBD1. V lost 4 bases to trimming and J lost 3 bases; unmatched junction nucleotides: 13. CDR3 length equals 17 residues. Germline V gene data show CDR1 as SEHNR and CDR2 as FQNEAQ (reference sequence).

CDR3 DNA: TGCGCCAGCAGCTTGGGCTCCGGGACAAATAGCAATCAGCCCCAGCATTTT. Translated, it gives CASSLGSGTNSNQPQHF. The V call is TRBV5-1, the J call TRBJ1-5; the D gene is possibly TRBD1 (6 bases). The germline gives CDR1 SGHRS, CDR2 YFSETQ. V dropped 0 bases and J dropped 0 bases, with 13 bases sitting between them. The CDR3 length is 17 residues.

V gene TRBV5-8 combines with J gene TRBJ2-2; TRBD1 matches at 10 bases. The junction had 5 bases not matched to a gene; V was cut back by 4 bases and J by 5 bases. Germline values: CDR1 SGHTS, CDR2 YDEGEE. This CDR3 region has 15 residues. This chain's CDR3 is CASSHGTGATGELFF. The CDR3 DNA sequence: TGTGCCAGCAGCCACGGGACAGGGGCTACCGGGGAGCTGTTTTTT.

This clone appeared a single time. The chain couples TRBV4-1 to TRBJ1-5; D remains ambiguous. The CDR3 covers 18 residues. Germline V gene data show CDR1 as MGHRA and CDR2 as YSYEKL. Trimming took 0 bases from V and 6 from J, leaving 21 bases between them. CDR3 sequence: CASSQDMSRGISGQPQHF. CDR3 sequence (DNA): TGCGCCAGCAGCCAAGATATGAGTAGAGGAATTAGCGGTCAGCCCCAGCATTTT.

This chain connects TRBV5-1 to TRBJ2-2; 8 bases fit TRBD1. J gave up 4 bases and V 0 bases, and 11 bases lay outside the gene matches. The CDR3 length is 18 residues. Germline CDR1 is SGHRS and CDR2 is YFSETQ. CDR3 region: CASSLEGPTGARTGELFF. The CDR3 nucleotides read TGCGCCAGCAGCTTGGAGGGGCCGACAGGGGCCCGCACCGGGGAGCTGTTTTTT.